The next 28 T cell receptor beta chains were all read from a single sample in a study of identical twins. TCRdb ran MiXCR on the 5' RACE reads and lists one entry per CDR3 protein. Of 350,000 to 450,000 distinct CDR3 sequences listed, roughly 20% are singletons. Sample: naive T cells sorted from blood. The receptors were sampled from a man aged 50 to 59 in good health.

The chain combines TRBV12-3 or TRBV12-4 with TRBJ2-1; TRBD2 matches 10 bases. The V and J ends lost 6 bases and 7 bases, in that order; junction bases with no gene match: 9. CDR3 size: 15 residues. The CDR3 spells CASRTLAGNRNEQFF. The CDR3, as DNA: TGTGCCAGCAGGACACTAGCGGGGAACCGAAATGAGCAGTTCTTC.

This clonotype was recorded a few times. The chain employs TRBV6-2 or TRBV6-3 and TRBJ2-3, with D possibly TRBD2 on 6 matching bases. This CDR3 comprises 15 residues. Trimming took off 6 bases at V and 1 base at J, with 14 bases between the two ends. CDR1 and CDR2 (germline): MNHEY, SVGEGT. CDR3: CASSLALLGTDTQYF. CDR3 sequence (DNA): TGTGCCAGCAGCCTAGCGCTACTGGGCACAGATACGCAGTATTTT.

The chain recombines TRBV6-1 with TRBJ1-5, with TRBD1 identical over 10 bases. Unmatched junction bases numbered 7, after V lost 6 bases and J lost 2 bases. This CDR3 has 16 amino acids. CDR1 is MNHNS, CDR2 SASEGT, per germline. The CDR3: CASRPGQGLGNQPQHF. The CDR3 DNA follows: TGTGCCAGCAGACCGGGACAGGGGTTGGGCAATCAGCCCCAGCATTTT.

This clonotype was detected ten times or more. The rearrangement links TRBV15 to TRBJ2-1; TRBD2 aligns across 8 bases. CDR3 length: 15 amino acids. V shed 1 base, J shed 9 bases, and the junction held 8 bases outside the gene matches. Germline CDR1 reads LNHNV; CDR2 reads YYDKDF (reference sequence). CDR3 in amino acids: CATSRGGGFVSEQFF. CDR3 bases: TGTGCCACCAGCAGAGGCGGGGGGTTCGTCAGTGAGCAGTTCTTC.

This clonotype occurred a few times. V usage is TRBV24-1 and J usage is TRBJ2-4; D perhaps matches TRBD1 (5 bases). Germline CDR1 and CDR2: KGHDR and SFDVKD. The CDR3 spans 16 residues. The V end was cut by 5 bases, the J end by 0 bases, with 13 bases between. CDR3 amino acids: CATSGGQRVAKNIQYF. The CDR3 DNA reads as TGTGCCACCAGTGGGGGCCAACGGGTAGCCAAAAACATTCAGTACTTC.

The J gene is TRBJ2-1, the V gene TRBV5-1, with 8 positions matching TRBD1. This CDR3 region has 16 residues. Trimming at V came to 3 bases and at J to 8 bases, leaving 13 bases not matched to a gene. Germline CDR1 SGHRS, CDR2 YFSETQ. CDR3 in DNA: TGCGCCAGCAGCTCCCAGACAGGGGCGGGATTACATGAGCAGTTCTTC. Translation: CASSSQTGAGLHEQFF.

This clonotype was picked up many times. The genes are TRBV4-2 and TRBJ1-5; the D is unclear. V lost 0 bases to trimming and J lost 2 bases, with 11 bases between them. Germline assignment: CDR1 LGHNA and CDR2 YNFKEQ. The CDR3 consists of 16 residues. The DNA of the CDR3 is TGTGCCAGCAGCCAAGATTTCGGGGAGGGCAATCAGCCCCAGCATTTT. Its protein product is CASSQDFGEGNQPQHF.

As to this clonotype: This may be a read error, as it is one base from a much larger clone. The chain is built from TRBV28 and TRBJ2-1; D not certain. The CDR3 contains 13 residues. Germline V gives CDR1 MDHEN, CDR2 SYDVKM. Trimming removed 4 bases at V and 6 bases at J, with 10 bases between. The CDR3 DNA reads TGTGCCAGCAGTTATGCGAAGATCAATGAGCAGTTCTTC. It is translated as CASSYAKINEQFF. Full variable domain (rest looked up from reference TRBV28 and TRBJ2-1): DVKVTQSSRYLVKRTGEKVFLECVQDMDHENMFWYRQDPGLGLRLIYFSYDVKMKEKGDIPEGYSVSREKKERFSLILESASTNQTSMYLCASSYAKINEQFFGPGTRLTVL.

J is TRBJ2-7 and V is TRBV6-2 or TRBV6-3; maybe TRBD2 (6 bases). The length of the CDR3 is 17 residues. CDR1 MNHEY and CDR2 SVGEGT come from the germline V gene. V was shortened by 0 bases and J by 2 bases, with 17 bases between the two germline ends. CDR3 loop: CASSYSVAGRQTYEQYF. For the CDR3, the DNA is TGTGCCAGCAGTTACTCGGTGGCGGGACGACAGACCTACGAGCAGTACTTC.

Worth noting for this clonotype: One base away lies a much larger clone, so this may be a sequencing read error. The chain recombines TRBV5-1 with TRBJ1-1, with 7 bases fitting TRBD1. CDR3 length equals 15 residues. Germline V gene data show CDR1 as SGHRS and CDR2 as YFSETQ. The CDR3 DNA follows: TGCGCCAGCAGCTCTGCCGGGACAGTGAACACTGAAACTTTCTTT. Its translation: CASSSAGTVNTETFF.

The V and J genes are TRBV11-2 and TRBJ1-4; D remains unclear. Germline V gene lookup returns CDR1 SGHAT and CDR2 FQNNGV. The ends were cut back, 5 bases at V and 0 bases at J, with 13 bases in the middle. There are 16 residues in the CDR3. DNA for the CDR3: TGTGCCAGCAGCCCCACCCCTACCTCAACTAATGAAAAACTGTTTTTT. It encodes CASSPTPTSTNEKLFF.

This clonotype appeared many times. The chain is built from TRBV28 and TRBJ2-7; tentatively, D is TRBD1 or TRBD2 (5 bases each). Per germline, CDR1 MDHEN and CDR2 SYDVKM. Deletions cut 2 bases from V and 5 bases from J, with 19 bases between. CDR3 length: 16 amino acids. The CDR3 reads CASSLVFPGSSHEQYF. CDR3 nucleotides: TGTGCCAGCAGTTTAGTCTTTCCAGGGAGTTCCCACGAGCAGTACTTC.

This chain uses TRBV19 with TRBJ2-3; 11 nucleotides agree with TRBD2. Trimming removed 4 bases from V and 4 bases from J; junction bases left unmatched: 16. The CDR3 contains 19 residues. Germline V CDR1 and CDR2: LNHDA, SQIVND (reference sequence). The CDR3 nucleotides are TGTGCCAGTAGTAACCAGGCCAAGACGACTAGCGGGAACTCAGATACGCAGTATTTT. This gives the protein CASSNQAKTTSGNSDTQYF.

The CDR3 DNA is TGTGCCAGCAGCTTAGATCGGGTGGGTGGCGACGAGCAGTACTTC. Translating gives CASSLDRVGGDEQYF. The chain carries TRBV11-2 and TRBJ2-7; D ambiguous. The length of the CDR3 is 15 residues. Germline values: CDR1 SGHAT, CDR2 FQNNGV. Trimming removed 0 bases from V and 5 bases from J, with 14 bases in between. Filled out from reference TRBV11-2 and TRBJ2-7, the complete variable domain reads EAGVAQSPRYKIIEKRQSVAFWCNPISGHATLYWYQQILGQGPKLLIQFQNNGVVDDSQLPKDRFSAERLKGVDSTLKIQPAKLEDSAVYLCASSLDRVGGDEQYFGPGTRLTVT.

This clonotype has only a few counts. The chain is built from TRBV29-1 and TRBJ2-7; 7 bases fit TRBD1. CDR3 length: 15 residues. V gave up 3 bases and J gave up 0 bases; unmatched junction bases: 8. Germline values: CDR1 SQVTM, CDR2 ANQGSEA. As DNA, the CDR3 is TGCAGCGTTGAGAGACAGGGAAAGAGCTCCTACGAGCAGTACTTC. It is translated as CSVERQGKSSYEQYF.

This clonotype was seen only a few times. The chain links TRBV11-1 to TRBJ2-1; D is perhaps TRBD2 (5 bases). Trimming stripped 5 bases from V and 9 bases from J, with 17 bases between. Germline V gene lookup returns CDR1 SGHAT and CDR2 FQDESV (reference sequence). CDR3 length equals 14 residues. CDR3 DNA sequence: TGTGCCAGCAGCCCCCAGTTCGTCGCGGGTGAGCAGTTCTTC. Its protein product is CASSPQFVAGEQFF. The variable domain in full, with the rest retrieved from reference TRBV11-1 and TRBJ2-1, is EAEVAQSPRYKITEKSQAVAFWCDPISGHATLYWYRQILGQGPELLVQFQDESVVDDSQLPKDRFSAERLKGVDSTLKIQPAELGDSAMYLCASSPQFVAGEQFFGPGTRLTVL.

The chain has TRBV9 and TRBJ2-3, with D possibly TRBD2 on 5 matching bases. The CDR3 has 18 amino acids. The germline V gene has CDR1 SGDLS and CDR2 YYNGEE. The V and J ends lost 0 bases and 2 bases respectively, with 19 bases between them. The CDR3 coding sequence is TGTGCCAGCAGCGTAGAGCAAGGGCTAGCAGGAGACACAGATACGCAGTATTTT. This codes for CASSVEQGLAGDTDTQYF.

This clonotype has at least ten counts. This chain's CDR3 is CASSLEPPTEAFF. CDR3 DNA sequence: TGCGCCAGCAGCTTGGAACCACCCACTGAAGCTTTCTTT. The chain carries TRBV5-1 and TRBJ1-1; D gene unclear. V was pared by 0 bases and J by 4 bases, with 7 bases between. CDR3 length: 13 amino acids. Per the germline V gene, CDR1 is SGHRS and CDR2 is YFSETQ.

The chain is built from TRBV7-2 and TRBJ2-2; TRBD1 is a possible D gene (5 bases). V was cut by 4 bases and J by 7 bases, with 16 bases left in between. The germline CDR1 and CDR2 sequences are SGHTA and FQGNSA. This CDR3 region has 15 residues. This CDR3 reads CASSSGRTTGGELFF. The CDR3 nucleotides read TGTGCCAGCAGCTCCGGACGGACAACGGGCGGGGAGCTGTTTTTT.

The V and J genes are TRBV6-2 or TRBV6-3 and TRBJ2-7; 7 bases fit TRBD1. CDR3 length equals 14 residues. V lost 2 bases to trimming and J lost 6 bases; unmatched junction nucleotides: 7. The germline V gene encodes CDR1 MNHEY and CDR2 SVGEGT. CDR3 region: CASSYKRTGVEQYF. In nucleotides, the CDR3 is TGTGCCAGCAGTTACAAACGAACAGGGGTCGAGCAGTACTTC.

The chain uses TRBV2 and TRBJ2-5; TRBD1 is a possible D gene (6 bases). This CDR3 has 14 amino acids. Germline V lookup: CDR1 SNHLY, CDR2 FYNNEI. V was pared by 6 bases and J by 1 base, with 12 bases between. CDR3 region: CASSNRAFQETQYF. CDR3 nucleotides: TGTGCCAGCAGCAACAGGGCTTTCCAAGAGACCCAGTACTTC.

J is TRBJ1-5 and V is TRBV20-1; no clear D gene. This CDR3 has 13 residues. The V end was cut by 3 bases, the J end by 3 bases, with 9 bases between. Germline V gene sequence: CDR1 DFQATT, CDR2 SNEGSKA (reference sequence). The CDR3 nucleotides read TGCAGTGCTAGGTTGGGCGCCAATCAGCCCCAGCATTTT. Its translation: CSARLGANQPQHF.

In DNA form, the CDR3 reads TGCAGTGCCAAAATGAACACTGAAGCTTTCTTT. This gives the protein CSAKMNTEAFF. This rearrangement joins TRBV20-1 to TRBJ1-1; D remains ambiguous. There are 11 residues in the CDR3. V shed 6 bases and J shed 0 bases, with 5 bases lying between them. Germline lookup yields CDR1 DFQATT and CDR2 SNEGSKA (reference sequence).

The CDR3, as DNA: TGTGCCAGCAGCTTGGACACAGACTACGAGCAGTACTTC. Its translation: CASSLDTDYEQYF. The chain links TRBV7-2 to TRBJ2-7; maybe TRBD1 (5 bases). V lost 3 bases to trimming and J lost 3 bases, with 9 bases between them. Germline values: CDR1 SGHTA, CDR2 FQGNSA. The CDR3 loop spans 13 amino acids.

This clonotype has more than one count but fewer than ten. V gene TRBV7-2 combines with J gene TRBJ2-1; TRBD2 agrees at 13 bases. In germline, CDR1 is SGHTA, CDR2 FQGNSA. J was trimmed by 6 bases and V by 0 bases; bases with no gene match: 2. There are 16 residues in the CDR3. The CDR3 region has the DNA TGTGCCAGCAGCTTAGCTAGACTAGCGGGAGGCAATGAGCAGTTCTTC. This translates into CASSLARLAGGNEQFF.

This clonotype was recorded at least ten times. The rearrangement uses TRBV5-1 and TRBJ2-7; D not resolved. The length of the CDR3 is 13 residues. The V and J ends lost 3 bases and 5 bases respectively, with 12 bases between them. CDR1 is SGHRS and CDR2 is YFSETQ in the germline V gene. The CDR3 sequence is CASSSVGVHEQYF. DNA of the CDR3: TGCGCCAGCAGCTCCGTGGGCGTCCACGAGCAGTACTTC.

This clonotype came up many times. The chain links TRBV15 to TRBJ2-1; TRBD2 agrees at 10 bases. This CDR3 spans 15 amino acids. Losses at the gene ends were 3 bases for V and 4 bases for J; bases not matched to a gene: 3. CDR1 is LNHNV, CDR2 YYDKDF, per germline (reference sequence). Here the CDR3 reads CATSSRTSGYNEQFF. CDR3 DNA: TGTGCCACCAGCAGTAGGACTAGCGGTTACAATGAGCAGTTCTTC.

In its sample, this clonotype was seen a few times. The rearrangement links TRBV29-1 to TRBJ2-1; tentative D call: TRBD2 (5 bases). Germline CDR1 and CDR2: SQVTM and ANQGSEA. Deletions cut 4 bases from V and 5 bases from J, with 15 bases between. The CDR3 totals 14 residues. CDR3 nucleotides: TGCAGCGTTGTGGTCTGGACTGATAACAATGAGCAGTTCTTC. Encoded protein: CSVVVWTDNNEQFF.